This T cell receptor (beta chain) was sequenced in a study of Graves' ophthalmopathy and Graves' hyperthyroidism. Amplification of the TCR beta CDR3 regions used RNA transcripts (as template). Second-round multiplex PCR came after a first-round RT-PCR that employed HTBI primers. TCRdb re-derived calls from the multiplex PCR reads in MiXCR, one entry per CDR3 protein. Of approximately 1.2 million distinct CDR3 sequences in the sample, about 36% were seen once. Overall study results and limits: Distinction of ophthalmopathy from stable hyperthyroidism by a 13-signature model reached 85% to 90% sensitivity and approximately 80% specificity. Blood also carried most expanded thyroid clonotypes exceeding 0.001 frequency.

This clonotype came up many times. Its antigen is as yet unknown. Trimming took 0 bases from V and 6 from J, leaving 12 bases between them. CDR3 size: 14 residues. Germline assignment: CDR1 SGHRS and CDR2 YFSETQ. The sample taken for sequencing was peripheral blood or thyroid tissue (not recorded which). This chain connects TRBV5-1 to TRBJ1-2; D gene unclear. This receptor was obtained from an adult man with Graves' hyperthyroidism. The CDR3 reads CASSLEAEDHGYTF. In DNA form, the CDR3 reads TGCGCCAGCAGCTTGGAGGCCGAGGACCATGGCTACACCTTC.